The 2 T cell receptor beta chains listed next were all sequenced from one sample in a study of control samples from healthy donors and cancer patients. Only in-frame clones appear in the TCRdb table, and some are missing; sequencing was by immunoSEQ multiplex PCR. The sample holds around 180,000 clones, 75% to 95% seen once. Sequenced input: blood. The origin of the receptors is a woman aged 40-49 years in good health.

This chain uses TRBV5-1 with TRBJ2-5; TRBD2 aligns across 11 bases. Trimming cost V 4 bases and J 5 bases; bases outside gene matches: 4. The CDR3 spans 14 residues. Germline loops: CDR1 SGHRS, CDR2 YFSETQ. CDR3 nucleotide sequence: TGCGCCAGCAGCACTAGCGGGGGCCTTGAGACCCAGTACTTC. Protein: CASSTSGGLETQYF.

Only one count was recorded for this clone. The rearrangement uses TRBV2 and TRBJ1-2, with 8 nucleotides matching TRBD1. Trimming cost V 7 bases and J 8 bases; bases outside gene matches: 12. The CDR3 extends over 14 amino acids. Germline lookup yields CDR1 SNHLY and CDR2 FYNNEI. The chain's CDR3 is CASTDIQGVEGYTF. The DNA of the CDR3 is TGTGCCAGCACCGACATACAGGGGGTTGAGGGCTACACCTTC.